This is a list of T cell receptor beta chains from one sample in a study of T cell responses to AZD1222 COVID-19 vaccine. The protocol was immunoSEQ multiplex PCR, while the TCRdb copy is restricted to in-frame clones and leaves out a portion. Seen here are 130,000 to 150,000 clones, around nine tenths observed once, and the top ten hold about 4.6%. The source was peripheral blood, collected on day 0 of AZD1222 vaccination. The source is an adult in good health. The CDR3 runs from the conserved cysteine through the conserved F or W. D genes are given only for firm matches. Size tells how often a clone was seen (once, few, many) or the class of an expanded clone, and some rows leave it out.

D	size	V	J	CDR3	DNA
TRBD2	once	TRBV7-6	TRBJ2-7	CASSVGSGPSYEQYF	TGTGCCAGCAGCGTCGGTAGCGGGCCCTCCTACGAGCAGTACTTC
-	-	TRBV7-2	TRBJ2-7	CASSYTTSGLVYEQYF	TGTGCCAGCAGCTATACTACATCAGGGTTAGTCTACGAGCAGTACTTC
-	-	TRBV28	TRBJ1-4	CASSFEGTPRRMGAKLFF	TGTGCCAGCAGTTTCGAGGGGACACCTCGTAGAATGGGCGCAAAACTGTTTTTT
TRBD1	-	TRBV18	TRBJ1-5	CASSNGQGAGQPQHF	TGTGCCAGCTCAAACGGACAGGGGGCTGGTCAGCCCCAGCATTTT
-	-	TRBV19	TRBJ1-3	CASSERGPLSLSGNTIYF	TGTGCCAGTAGTGAGAGGGGACCGCTTTCCCTTTCTGGAAACACCATATATTTT
-	-	TRBV5-1	TRBJ2-2	CASSLVYNTGELFF	TGCGCCAGCAGCTTGGTTTACAACACCGGGGAGCTGTTTTTT
-	-	TRBV4-1	TRBJ2-1	CASSQVRGGTLEVREQFF	TGCGCCAGCAGCCAAGTGAGGGGCGGGACTCTAGAAGTGCGAGAGCAGTTCTTC
TRBD1	-	TRBV27	TRBJ1-5	CASSLGTGQPQHF	TGTGCCAGCAGTCTCGGGACAGGCCAGCCCCAGCATTTT
TRBD1	-	TRBV4-2	TRBJ1-5	CASSHDRGSTYQPQHF	TGTGCCAGCAGCCACGACAGGGGGTCTACCTATCAGCCCCAGCATTTT
-	-	TRBV6-5	TRBJ1-5	CASSSTGRRPQHF	TGTGCCAGCAGTTCCACAGGGCGTAGGCCCCAGCATTTT
-	-	TRBV5-5	TRBJ1-4	CASSPTVGIIGEKLFF	TGTGCCAGCAGCCCTACGGTTGGGATTATCGGGGAAAAACTGTTTTTT
TRBD2	-	TRBV20-1	TRBJ2-7	CSASTAGGSGYEQYF	TGCAGTGCTAGTACAGCGGGAGGAAGTGGGTACGAGCAGTACTTC
-	-	TRBV10-3	TRBJ1-1	CATSGGSAFF	TGTGCCACCTCGGGAGGAAGTGCTTTCTTT
-	-	TRBV12-3/TRBV12-4	TRBJ2-3	CASTMRDTQYF	TGTGCCAGCACCATGAGAGATACGCAGTATTTT
TRBD1	-	TRBV27	TRBJ1-1	CASRTGATEAFF	TGTGCCAGCAGGACAGGGGCCACTGAAGCTTTCTTT
-	-	TRBV27	TRBJ1-1	CASSGQLNTEAFF	TGTGCCAGCTCAGGGCAGTTGAACACTGAAGCTTTCTTT
-	-	TRBV3-1/TRBV3-2	TRBJ2-1	CASSAGQTSYNEQFF	TGTGCCAGCAGCGCGGGACAAACATCCTACAATGAGCAGTTCTTC
-	-	TRBV29-1	TRBJ2-3	CSVVPGSRGDTQYF	TGCAGCGTTGTGCCCGGGAGTCGGGGAGATACGCAGTATTTT
-	-	TRBV5-5	TRBJ2-2	CASSFWTTNTGELFF	TGTGCCAGCAGCTTCTGGACGACAAACACCGGGGAGCTGTTTTTT
-	-	TRBV5-8	TRBJ1-4	CASSRGSGANTGEKLFF	TGTGCCAGCAGCCGAGGGTCAGGGGCCAATACGGGTGAAAAACTGTTTTTT
-	-	TRBV7-2	TRBJ2-7	CASSLDHPYEQYF	TGTGCCAGCAGCTTAGATCACCCCTACGAGCAGTACTTC
TRBD1	-	TRBV10-1	TRBJ1-5	CASGGQYSNQPQHF	TGCGCCAGCGGGGGACAGTATAGCAATCAGCCCCAGCATTTT
TRBD2	-	TRBV10-3	TRBJ2-1	CAINGLAGGPGGNEQFF	TGTGCCATCAACGGACTAGCGGGAGGGCCTGGGGGCAATGAGCAGTTCTTC
-	-	TRBV7-9	TRBJ1-1	CASSSFQYTEAFF	TGTGCCAGCAGTAGTTTTCAGTACACTGAAGCTTTCTTT
TRBD1	-	TRBV7-2	TRBJ2-7	CASSLAPGQGADEQYF	TGTGCCAGCAGCTTAGCGCCCGGACAGGGGGCGGACGAGCAGTACTTC
-	-	TRBV27	TRBJ1-4	CASSLGIATNEKLFF	TGTGCCAGCAGTTTAGGTATTGCAACTAATGAAAAACTGTTTTTT
-	once	TRBV30	TRBJ2-3	CAWDGGGVSTDTQYF	TGTGCCTGGGATGGAGGGGGAGTGAGCACAGATACGCAGTATTTT
TRBD2	once	TRBV6-5	TRBJ2-7	CASSYGASGYEQYF	TGTGCCAGCAGTTACGGTGCTAGCGGCTACGAGCAGTACTTC
-	-	TRBV13	TRBJ1-1	CASSLGTGTEAFF	TGTGCCAGCAGCTTAGGAACCGGCACTGAAGCTTTCTTT
-	-	TRBV15	TRBJ1-4	CATSGETQGTNEKLFF	TGTGCCACCAGCGGAGAAACTCAGGGGACTAATGAAAAACTGTTTTTT
TRBD1	once	TRBV27	TRBJ1-4	CASSLSNAGGYEKLFF	TGTGCCAGCAGTTTATCGAATGCAGGGGGCTATGAAAAACTGTTTTTT
-	-	TRBV24-1	TRBJ1-1	CATSDGGGTEAEAFF	TGTGCCACCAGTGATGGAGGGGGGACCGAAGCTGAAGCTTTCTTT
TRBD2	-	TRBV28	TRBJ2-1	CASSPPSAGGVDEQFF	TGTGCCAGCAGTCCTCCGTCAGCGGGAGGGGTTGATGAGCAGTTCTTC
TRBD1	-	TRBV27	TRBJ2-1	CASGKTGAAYNEQFF	TGTGCCAGCGGAAAAACAGGGGCGGCCTACAATGAGCAGTTCTTC
TRBD2	-	TRBV6-5	TRBJ2-7	CASSYSTSGTYEQYF	TGTGCCAGCAGTTACTCGACTAGCGGGACCTACGAGCAGTACTTC
-	-	TRBV6-5	TRBJ1-3	CASSYSAGVSGNTIYF	TGTGCCAGCAGTTACTCAGCGGGGGTTTCTGGAAACACCATATATTTT